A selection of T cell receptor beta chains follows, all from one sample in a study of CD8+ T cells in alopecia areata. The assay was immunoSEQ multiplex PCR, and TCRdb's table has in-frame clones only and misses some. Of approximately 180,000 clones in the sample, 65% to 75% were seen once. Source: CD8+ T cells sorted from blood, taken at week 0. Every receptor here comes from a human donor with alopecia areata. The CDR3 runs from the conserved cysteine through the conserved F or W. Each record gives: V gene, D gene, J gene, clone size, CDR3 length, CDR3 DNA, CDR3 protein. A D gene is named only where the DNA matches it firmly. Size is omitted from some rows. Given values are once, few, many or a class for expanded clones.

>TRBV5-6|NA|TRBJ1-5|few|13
TGTGCCAGCACCGCCGGGGGTAATCAGCCCCAGCATTTT
CASTAGGNQPQHF
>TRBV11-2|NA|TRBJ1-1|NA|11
TGTGCCAGCAGCGCAGGCTCTGAAGCTTTCTTT
CASSAGSEAFF
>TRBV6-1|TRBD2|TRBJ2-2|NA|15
TGTGCCACCCGGGGTAGCGGGGGGGAAACCGGGGAGCTGTTTTTT
CATRGSGGETGELFF
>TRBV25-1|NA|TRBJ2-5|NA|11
TGTGCCAGCAGTGGGGGGGAGACCCAGTACTTC
CASSGGETQYF
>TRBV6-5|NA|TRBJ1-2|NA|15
TGTGCCAGCAGTGCAAGACAAAGACTCAACTATGGCTACACCTTC
CASSARQRLNYGYTF
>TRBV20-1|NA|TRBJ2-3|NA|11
TGCAGTGCTAGCTGGGCCAGGGAAGAGTATTTT
CSASWAREEYF
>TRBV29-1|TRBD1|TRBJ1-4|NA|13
TGCAGCGCCACCTCAGGGGGAGGAGAAAAACTGTTTTTT
CSATSGGGEKLFF
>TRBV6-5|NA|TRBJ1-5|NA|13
TGTGCCAGCAGTTTCACACTGTCTGGGCCCCAGCATTTT
CASSFTLSGPQHF
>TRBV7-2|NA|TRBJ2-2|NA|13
TGTGCCAGCAGCTTGGGGTACACCGGGGAGCTGTTTTTT
CASSLGYTGELFF
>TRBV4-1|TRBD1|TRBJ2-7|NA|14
TGCGCCAGCAGCCCCCGGACAGGGGGCTACGAGCAGTACTTC
CASSPRTGGYEQYF
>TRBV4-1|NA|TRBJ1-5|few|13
TGCGCCAGCAGCCTGACTCACAATCAGCCCCAGCATTTT
CASSLTHNQPQHF
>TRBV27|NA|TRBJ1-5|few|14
TGTGCCAGCAGTCGAGGACAGATCAATCAGCCCCAGCATTTT
CASSRGQINQPQHF
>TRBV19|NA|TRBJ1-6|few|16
TGTGCCAGTAGTATACTCCGGGACGGACATAATTCACCCCTCCACTTT
CASSILRDGHNSPLHF
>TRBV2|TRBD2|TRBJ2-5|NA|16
TGTGCCAGCAGCCTATGGGAGCGGGGGGACCAAGAGACCCAGTACTTC
CASSLWERGDQETQYF
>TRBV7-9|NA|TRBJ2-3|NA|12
TGTGCCAGCAGCTCTAGCACTCTCGCGCAGTATTTT
CASSSSTLAQYF
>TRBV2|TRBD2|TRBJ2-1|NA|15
TGTGCCAGCAAAGTTTCAGCTAGCGGGGCCGATGAGCAGTTCTTC
CASKVSASGADEQFF
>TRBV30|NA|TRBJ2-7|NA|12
TGTGCCTGGAGTGTGGAGGGCTACGAGCAGTACTTC
CAWSVEGYEQYF
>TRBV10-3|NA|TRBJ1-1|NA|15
TGTGCCATCAGTGATAGGGGTTCAGGGAACACTGAAGCTTTCTTT
CAISDRGSGNTEAFF
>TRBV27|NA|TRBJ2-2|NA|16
TGTGCCAGCAGTTTGTTGCTTAGGACCCAAGGCGGGGAGCTGTTTTTT
CASSLLLRTQGGELFF
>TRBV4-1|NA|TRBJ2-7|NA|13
TGCGCCAGCAGCCAAGAAAACTCCTACGAGCAGTACTTC
CASSQENSYEQYF
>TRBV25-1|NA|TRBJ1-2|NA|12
TGTGCCAGCGGGGACGCTAACTATGGCTACACCTTC
CASGDANYGYTF
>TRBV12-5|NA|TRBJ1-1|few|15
TGTGCTAGTGGTCGGCCGGGAGCGCAGAACACTGAAGCTTTCTTT
CASGRPGAQNTEAFF
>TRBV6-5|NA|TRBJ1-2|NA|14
TGTGCCAGCAGTTACTCGAGTCAGAACTATGGCTACACCTTC
CASSYSSQNYGYTF
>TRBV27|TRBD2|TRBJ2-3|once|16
TGTGCCAGCAGTTTAAGGCCCCCTAGCGGGGGTGATACGCAGTATTTT
CASSLRPPSGGDTQYF
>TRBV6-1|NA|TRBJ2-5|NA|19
TGTGCCAGCAGTGAAGGTGTCGGGTGGAGGGGGGGCCTTGGAGAGACCCAGTACTTC
CASSEGVGWRGGLGETQYF
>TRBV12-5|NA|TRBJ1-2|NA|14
TGTGCTAGTGGTGGGGCTACAGGGCTCTATGGCTACACCTTC
CASGGATGLYGYTF
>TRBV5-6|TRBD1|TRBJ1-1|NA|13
TGTGCCAGCAGCGGAGGGACAGACACTGAAGCTTTCTTT
CASSGGTDTEAFF
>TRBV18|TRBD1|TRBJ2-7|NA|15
TGTGCCAGCTCAGCTGGGACAGGGCCCTCCTACGAGCAGTACTTC
CASSAGTGPSYEQYF
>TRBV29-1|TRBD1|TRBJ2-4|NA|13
TGCAGCGCGAACGCCGGGACAGAAAACATTCAGTACTTC
CSANAGTENIQYF
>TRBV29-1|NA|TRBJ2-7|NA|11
TGCAGCGCGTCCTCAGGGTACGAGCAGTACTTC
CSASSGYEQYF
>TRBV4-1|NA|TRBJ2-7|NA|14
TGCGCCAGCAGCCAAGGGGTGGGGGGCGGCGAGCAGTACTTC
CASSQGVGGGEQYF
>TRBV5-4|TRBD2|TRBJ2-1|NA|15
TGTGCCAGCAGAGTCCCAGCGGGGGGGCTTAATGAGCAGTTCTTC
CASRVPAGGLNEQFF
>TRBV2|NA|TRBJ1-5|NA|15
TGTGCCAGCAGCGCCATGATCCAGGGCAATCAGCCCCAGCATTTT
CASSAMIQGNQPQHF
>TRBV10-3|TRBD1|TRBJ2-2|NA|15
TGTGCCATCAGCGGGGACAGGGCTTACACCGGGGAGCTGTTTTTT
CAISGDRAYTGELFF
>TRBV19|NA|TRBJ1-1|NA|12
TGTGCCAGTAGTATAGTTGGGGCTGAAGCTTTCTTT
CASSIVGAEAFF
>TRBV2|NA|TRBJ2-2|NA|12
TGTGCCAGCAGGAGAAACACCGGGGAGCTGTTTTTT
CASRRNTGELFF
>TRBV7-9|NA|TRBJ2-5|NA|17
TGTGCCAGCAGCCGAACTAGGATCCCTATTTCCGAAGAGACCCAGTACTTC
CASSRTRIPISEETQYF
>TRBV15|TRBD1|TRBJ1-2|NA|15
TGTGCCACCAGCTCACAGACAGGGGGAACCTATGGCTACACCTTC
CATSSQTGGTYGYTF
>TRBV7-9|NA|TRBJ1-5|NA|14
TGTGCCAGCAGCTTTTCAGGGGTCAATCAGCCCCAGCATTTT
CASSFSGVNQPQHF
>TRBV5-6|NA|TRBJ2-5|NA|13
TGTGCCAGCAGCCCGGACACGCAAGAGACCCAGTACTTC
CASSPDTQETQYF
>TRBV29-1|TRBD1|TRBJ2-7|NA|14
TGCAGCGTCAGTGACAGGGTCACAGGCGACGAGCAGTACTTC
CSVSDRVTGDEQYF
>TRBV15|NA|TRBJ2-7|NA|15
TGTGCCACCAGCAGGGAAGCGGGTTTGAACTACGAGCAGTACTTC
CATSREAGLNYEQYF
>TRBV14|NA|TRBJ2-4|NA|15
TGTGCCAGCAGCTCCGGGCGAAAAAGTTGGAGCATTCAGTACTTC
CASSSGRKSWSIQYF
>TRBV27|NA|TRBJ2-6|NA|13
TGTGCCAGCAGCCCCGGTAGGGCCAACGTCCTGACTTTC
CASSPGRANVLTF
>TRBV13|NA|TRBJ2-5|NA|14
TGTGCCAGCAGCTCACCGGGCCCTCAAGAGACCCAGTACTTC
CASSSPGPQETQYF
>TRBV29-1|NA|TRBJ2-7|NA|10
TGCAGCGTTGGGGGGGACGAGCAGTACTTC
CSVGGDEQYF
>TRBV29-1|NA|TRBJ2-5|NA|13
TGCAGCGTTGAAGATCGCGGGCAAGAGACCCAGTACTTC
CSVEDRGQETQYF
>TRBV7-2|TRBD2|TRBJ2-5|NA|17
TGTGCCAGCAGCTCTACAGCCGTAGCGGGGGGGCTAGAGACCCAGTACTTC
CASSSTAVAGGLETQYF
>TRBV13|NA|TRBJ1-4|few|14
TGTGCCAGCAGCTTAAGTCAGGCTAATGAAAAACTGTTTTTT
CASSLSQANEKLFF
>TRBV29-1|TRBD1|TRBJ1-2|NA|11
TGCAGCGTTCGACAGGGAAATGGCTACACCTTC
CSVRQGNGYTF
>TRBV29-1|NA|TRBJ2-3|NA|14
TGCAGCTCCACTACCAACAGGGTCGCAGATACGCAGTATTTT
CSSTTNRVADTQYF
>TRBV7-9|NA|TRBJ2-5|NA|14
TGTGCCAGCAGCTTAGAACAGGGCCAAGAGACCCAGTACTTC
CASSLEQGQETQYF
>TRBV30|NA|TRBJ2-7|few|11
TGTGCCTTGACCGAAGAGTACGAGCAGTACTTC
CALTEEYEQYF
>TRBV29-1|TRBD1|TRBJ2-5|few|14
TGCAGCGTTCCCGACGGGACAGATCAAGAGACCCAGTACTTC
CSVPDGTDQETQYF